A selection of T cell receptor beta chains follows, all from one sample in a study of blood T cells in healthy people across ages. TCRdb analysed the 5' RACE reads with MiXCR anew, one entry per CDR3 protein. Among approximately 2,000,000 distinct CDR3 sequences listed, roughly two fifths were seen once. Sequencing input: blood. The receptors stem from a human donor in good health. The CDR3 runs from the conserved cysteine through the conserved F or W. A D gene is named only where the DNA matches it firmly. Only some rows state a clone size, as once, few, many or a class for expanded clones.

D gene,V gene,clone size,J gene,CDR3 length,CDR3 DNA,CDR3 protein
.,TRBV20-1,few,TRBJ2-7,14,TGCAGTGCTAGGGGCGGGCTTTACTCCTACGAGCAGTACTTC,CSARGGLYSYEQYF
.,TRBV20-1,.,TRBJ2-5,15,TGCAGTGCTAGAGATCGTCAGCGGGCCCAAGAGACCCAGTACTTC,CSARDRQRAQETQYF
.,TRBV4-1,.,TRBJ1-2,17,TGCGCCAGCAGCCAACTTTCTTTCCCAGTCCCCCCTCATGGCTACACCTTC,CASSQLSFPVPPHGYTF
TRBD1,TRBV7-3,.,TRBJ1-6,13,TGTGCCAGCAGCATCGACAGGGAATCACCCCTCCACTTT,CASSIDRESPLHF
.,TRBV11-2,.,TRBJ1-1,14,TGTGCCAGCAGCTTATTCGCAGGGCGGACTGAAGCTTTCTTT,CASSLFAGRTEAFF
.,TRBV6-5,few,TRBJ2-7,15,TGTGCCAGCAGTTACGCTACAGGCCCCGTGTACGAGCAGTACTTC,CASSYATGPVYEQYF
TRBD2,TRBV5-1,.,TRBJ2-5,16,TGCGCCAGCAGCCAGCGGGGGGGTTCAATCGGGGAGACCCAGTACTTC,CASSQRGGSIGETQYF
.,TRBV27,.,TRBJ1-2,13,TGTGCCAGCAGTTTTTCTAGAGGGGGAGGCTACACCTTC,CASSFSRGGGYTF
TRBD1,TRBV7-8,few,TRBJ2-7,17,TGTGCCAGCAGCTTACGCGCCGGGCAGGGGGCTTCCTACGAGCAGTACTTC,CASSLRAGQGASYEQYF
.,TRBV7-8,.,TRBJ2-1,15,TGTGCCAGCAGCTTAGAGCCCGGCTCCTACAATGAGCAGTTCTTC,CASSLEPGSYNEQFF
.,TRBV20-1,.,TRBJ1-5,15,TGCAGTGCTAGAGATTGGGGCCTGACCCATCAGCCCCAGCATTTT,CSARDWGLTHQPQHF
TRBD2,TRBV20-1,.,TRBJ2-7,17,TGCAGTGCTTCCCCGGGACTAGCGGGCACCTTTACCTACGAGCAGTACTTC,CSASPGLAGTFTYEQYF
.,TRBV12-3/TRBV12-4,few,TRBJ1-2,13,TGTGCCAGCAGCACCCGGAATCCCTATGGCTACACCTTC,CASSTRNPYGYTF
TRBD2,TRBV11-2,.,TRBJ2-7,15,TGTGCCAGCAGCTTAGTGGCGGGAGGAGTATACGAGCAGTACTTC,CASSLVAGGVYEQYF
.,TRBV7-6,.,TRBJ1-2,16,TGTGCCAGCAGCGGTATCGGGTCGAAAGCTAACTATGGCTACACCTTC,CASSGIGSKANYGYTF
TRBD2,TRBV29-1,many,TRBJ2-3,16,TGCAGCGTTGAGGCGACGTTTGCGGGAGCCACAGATACGCAGTATTTT,CSVEATFAGATDTQYF
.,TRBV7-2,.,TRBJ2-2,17,TGTGCCAGCAGCTTAACTCAGGTATCCTCCTTCGCCGGGGAGCTGTTTTTT,CASSLTQVSSFAGELFF
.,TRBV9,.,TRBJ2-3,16,TGTGCCAGCAGCGTAGGCGCAGGCTCCCTCACAGATACGCAGTATTTT,CASSVGAGSLTDTQYF
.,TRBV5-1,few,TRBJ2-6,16,TGCGCCAGCAGCGGTGGGGGCAACACTGGGGCCAACGTCCTGACTTTC,CASSGGGNTGANVLTF
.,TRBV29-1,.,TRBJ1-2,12,TGCAGCGTTTTCGGGGAAAGCTATGGCTACACCTTC,CSVFGESYGYTF
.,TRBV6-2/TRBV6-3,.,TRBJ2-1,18,TGTGCCAGCAGTTACGCGTCTGGATGGCAGAGCTCCTACAATGAGCAGTTCTTC,CASSYASGWQSSYNEQFF
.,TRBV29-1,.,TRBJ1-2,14,TGCAGCGTAGAAAGGACAGAGGCCATCTATGGCTACACCTTC,CSVERTEAIYGYTF
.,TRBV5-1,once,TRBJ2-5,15,TGCGCCAGCAGCCCCTACGGACAGCAACAAGAGACCCAGTACTTC,CASSPYGQQQETQYF
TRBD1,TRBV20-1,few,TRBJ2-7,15,TGCAGTGCTAGAGAAACCGGGACAGGGGTTAACGAGCAGTACTTC,CSARETGTGVNEQYF
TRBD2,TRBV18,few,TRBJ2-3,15,TGTGCCAGCTCACCTTTAGCGGGGCTTACAGATACGCAGTATTTT,CASSPLAGLTDTQYF
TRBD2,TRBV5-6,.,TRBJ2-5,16,TGTGCCAGCAGCCCCCTCGGTAGCGGGGGTTGGGAGACCCAGTACTTC,CASSPLGSGGWETQYF
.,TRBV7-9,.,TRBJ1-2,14,TGTGCCAGCAGCTTCAGTAGTCGGCACAGCGGCTACACCTTC,CASSFSSRHSGYTF
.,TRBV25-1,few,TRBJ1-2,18,TGTGCCAGCAGTGGTTTCGGCGCTCCTAACTTCCCAAACTATGGCTACACCTTC,CASSGFGAPNFPNYGYTF
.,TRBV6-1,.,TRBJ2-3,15,TGTGCCAGCAGTGGGGTTAAATCTAGCACAGATACGCAGTATTTT,CASSGVKSSTDTQYF
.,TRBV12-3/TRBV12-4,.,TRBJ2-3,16,TGTGCCAGCAGTTTAGTGGTAGGGGGGAGCCCAGATACGCAGTATTTT,CASSLVVGGSPDTQYF
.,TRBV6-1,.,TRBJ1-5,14,TGTGCCAGCAGTTTCGAAATTGCTAATCAGCCCCAGCATTTT,CASSFEIANQPQHF
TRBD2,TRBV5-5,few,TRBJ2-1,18,TGTGCCAGCAGCTTGTTTAGCGGGGGGCTCGTTTACTACAATGAGCAGTTCTTC,CASSLFSGGLVYYNEQFF
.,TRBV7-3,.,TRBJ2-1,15,TGTGCCAGCAGCCAAACCTATACTCAGGGCTATGAGCAGTTCTTC,CASSQTYTQGYEQFF
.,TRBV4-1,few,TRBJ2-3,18,TGCGCCAGCAGCCAAGGAGGGGCGGCGGCACTAAGCACAGATACGCAGTATTTT,CASSQGGAAALSTDTQYF
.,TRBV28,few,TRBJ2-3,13,TGTGCCAGCAGTTTATATCAACACTACGAGCAGTATTTT,CASSLYQHYEQYF
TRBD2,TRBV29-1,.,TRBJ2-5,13,TGCAGCGTTGCCCTAGCGGGGGAAGAGACCCAGTACTTC,CSVALAGEETQYF
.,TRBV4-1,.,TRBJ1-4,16,TGCGCCAGCAGCCCCCTCGAGGGGAGCTATAATGAAAAACTGTTTTTT,CASSPLEGSYNEKLFF